This T cell receptor beta chain is drawn from a study of control samples from healthy donors and cancer patients (dated by TCRdb to about 2020). As for this clone: Its binding antigen is unknown. Base qualities are not provided; no much larger clone lies one nucleotide away. Other DNA sequences of this sample code for an identical CDR3.

V is trimmed back by 6 bases and J by 6 bases, and the junction contains 13 bases that no gene match accounts for. The CDR3 starts with the cysteine, ends with the phenylalanine, and has 15 residues. The only DNA kept is the CDR3, 45 bases in frame from the first base. The germline V gene supplies CDR1 LGHNT and CDR2 FRNRAP. Libraries were made using the immunoSEQ multiplex PCR assay. In TCRdb, the immuneACCESS table is reduced to in-frame sequences with V and J assigned. These tables do not hold every clone; where another copy was compared, an unresolved V gene accounts for under half, and the others remain unexplained. Across this sample there are 100,000 to 150,000 clones, with more than 90% seen only once. The biggest ten clones account for 4.5% to 7% of the sample.

The V and J segments used are TRBV12-5 and TRBJ2-7, with TRBD2 identical over 8 junction bases. The sequenced material came from blood. The TCR was taken from a man younger than 30 in good health. The bases are TGTGCTAGTGGGCGGGGGGTCGGGATGGGGTTCGAGCAGTACTTC. The encoded protein is CASGRGVGMGFEQYF.